This is a list of T cell receptor beta chains from one sample in a study of blood T cell repertoires in COVID-19. Generated by immunoSEQ multiplex PCR, the TCRdb table keeps only in-frame clones and is missing some. The table records 140,000 to 150,000 clones, approximately 90% of them present only once. Source material: peripheral blood. The origin of the receptors is a man in his fifties or sixties with active or convalescent COVID-19. Each CDR3 is given with its conserved first and last residue. Fields, in order: clone size, J gene, D gene, V gene, CDR3 DNA, CDR3 protein. A D gene is named only where the DNA matches it firmly. Clone size is shown for a subset of rows, as once, few, many or a class of expanded clone.

.	TRBJ2-7	TRBD2	TRBV28	TGTGCCAGCAGTTCGACCGGGACTAGCGGCTACGAGCAGTACTTC	CASSSTGTSGYEQYF
once	TRBJ2-3	TRBD2	TRBV7-3	TGTGCCAGCAGCACTAGCGGGGGGGCTGGAGATACGCAGTATTTT	CASSTSGGAGDTQYF
.	TRBJ1-4	.	TRBV9	TGTGCCAGCAGCGTGGGACAAGGGGCCGAAAAACTGTTTTTT	CASSVGQGAEKLFF
.	TRBJ1-3	.	TRBV6-6	TGTGCCAGCAGTTACTCGCGGGCCAATTCTGGAAACACCATATATTTT	CASSYSRANSGNTIYF
.	TRBJ2-2	TRBD2	TRBV24-1	TGTGCCACCAGTGATGGGGCGGCGGGAGGAGGGGAGCTGTTTTTT	CATSDGAAGGGELFF
.	TRBJ2-7	.	TRBV18	TGTGCCAGCTCACCACCAAGCCGCCTGGAGGAGCAGTACTTC	CASSPPSRLEEQYF
.	TRBJ1-2	TRBD1	TRBV3-1/TRBV3-2	TGTGCCAGCAGCAGGGACAGGGCTGGCTATGGCTACACCTTC	CASSRDRAGYGYTF
.	TRBJ1-2	.	TRBV4-3	TGCGCCAGCAGCCAAGAAGGAGGGGATGGCTACACCTTC	CASSQEGGDGYTF
.	TRBJ2-3	TRBD2	TRBV25-1	TGTGCCAGCAGTGAGTCTAGCGGGAGGGGGGCAGATACGCAGTATTTT	CASSESSGRGADTQYF
.	TRBJ1-4	.	TRBV7-3	TGTGCCAGCAGCTTCGACACAGGTGAAAAACTGTTTTTT	CASSFDTGEKLFF
.	TRBJ2-2	TRBD2	TRBV28	TGTGCCAGCAGTTTTGCGGGAGCCCCGAACACCGGGGAGCTGTTTTTT	CASSFAGAPNTGELFF
.	TRBJ2-1	TRBD1	TRBV6-6	TGTGCCAGCAAACACAGGGGGCCCTACAATGAGCAGTTCTTC	CASKHRGPYNEQFF
.	TRBJ2-7	.	TRBV7-3	TGTGCCAGCAGCTTATATGCGGGCACAGTCTACGAGCAGTACTTC	CASSLYAGTVYEQYF
.	TRBJ2-3	.	TRBV5-1	TGCGCCAGCAGTCGTTCCACAGATACGCAGTATTTT	CASSRSTDTQYF
.	TRBJ1-5	TRBD1	TRBV6-1	TGTGCCAGCAGTGAAGGCGGAGCAGGGGGCGGTCAGCCCCAGCATTTT	CASSEGGAGGGQPQHF
.	TRBJ2-5	TRBD2	TRBV28	TGTGCCAGCGGGCGACTAGCGTCACAAGAGACCCAGTACTTC	CASGRLASQETQYF
.	TRBJ2-7	.	TRBV1	TGCACCAGCAGCCTACATCCCCCCCGGACTAGCGACTGCTACGAGCAGTACTTC	CTSSLHPPRTSDCYEQYF
.	TRBJ2-7	.	TRBV7-2	TGTGCCAGCAGCTTAGATGGGCAGGGATCCTACGAGCAGTACTTC	CASSLDGQGSYEQYF
once	TRBJ2-3	.	TRBV11-2	TGTGCCAGCAGCTCCACCGGGACTGCGACAGATACGCAGTATTTT	CASSSTGTATDTQYF
.	TRBJ2-2	TRBD1	TRBV28	TGTGCCAGCATCTTAGACAGGGGTCTTGCCGGGGAGCTGTTTTTT	CASILDRGLAGELFF
.	TRBJ1-2	TRBD1	TRBV3-1/TRBV3-2	TGTGCCAGCAGCCAAGGGGGACAGGGGACCCTTAACTATGGCTACACCTTC	CASSQGGQGTLNYGYTF
.	TRBJ2-3	TRBD1	TRBV29-1	TGCAGCGTCCGACAGGGGGCGAGGGATACGCAGTATTTT	CSVRQGARDTQYF
.	TRBJ2-1	TRBD2	TRBV7-2	TGTGCCAGCAGCGCGGGAGGCCCCTACAATGAGCAGTTCTTC	CASSAGGPYNEQFF
.	TRBJ2-1	TRBD2	TRBV11-2	TGTGCCAGCAGCTTACGAGGTAGCGGGGGAAACAACAATGAGCAGTTCTTC	CASSLRGSGGNNNEQFF
.	TRBJ1-1	.	TRBV27	TGTGCCAGCAGTTTCTCTAACAGGGCCACTGAAGCTTTCTTT	CASSFSNRATEAFF
.	TRBJ2-3	TRBD2	TRBV30	TGTGCCTGGAGTGGGACTAGCGGGATGTCAGATACGCAGTATTTT	CAWSGTSGMSDTQYF
.	TRBJ2-1	TRBD2	TRBV30	TGTGCCTGGAATAGCGGGTGGATCAATGAGCAGTTCTTC	CAWNSGWINEQFF
.	TRBJ1-1	.	TRBV6-6	TGTGCCAGCCGGGGGGGGCTGGGCACTGAAGCTTTCTTT	CASRGGLGTEAFF
.	TRBJ2-3	TRBD2	TRBV24-1	TGTGCCACCAGCCTAGCGGGGGGTCCCACAGATACGCAGTATTTT	CATSLAGGPTDTQYF
.	TRBJ2-7	TRBD1	TRBV6-5	TGTGCCAGCAGCACAGACAGGGGGTGGTACTACGAGCAGTACTTC	CASSTDRGWYYEQYF
.	TRBJ2-7	TRBD1	TRBV2	TGTGCCAGCAGTCCCAACAGGGGTAACGAGCAGTACTTC	CASSPNRGNEQYF
.	TRBJ1-6	TRBD1	TRBV18	TGTGCCAGCTCACTCGGGACAGTTAATAATTCACCCCTCCACTTT	CASSLGTVNNSPLHF
.	TRBJ1-5	.	TRBV18	TGTGCCAGCTCACCTGGCCCAAATCAGCCCCAGCATTTT	CASSPGPNQPQHF
.	TRBJ1-6	.	TRBV5-1	TGCGCCAGCAGAAGGGACACCCTATATAATTCACCCCTCCACTTT	CASRRDTLYNSPLHF
.	TRBJ1-5	TRBD1	TRBV19	TGTGCCAGCAAGGACAGGTTGCAGGGGGTGCAGCCCCAGCATTTT	CASKDRLQGVQPQHF
.	TRBJ1-1	TRBD1	TRBV10-2	TGCGCCAGCAGAGACGGGACAGGGGTTCCCACTGAAGCTTTCTTT	CASRDGTGVPTEAFF
.	TRBJ1-1	TRBD1	TRBV7-8	TGTGCCAGCAGCTTAGTGGGACAGGGGTTAACTGAAGCTTTCTTT	CASSLVGQGLTEAFF
.	TRBJ2-1	.	TRBV12-3/TRBV12-4	TGTGCCACAAGGTCTCCGGGTGAGCAGTTCTTC	CATRSPGEQFF
.	TRBJ1-2	.	TRBV11-2	TGTGCCAGCAGCTTAGGTCCCCAGGCGGGGTATGGCTACACCTTC	CASSLGPQAGYGYTF
.	TRBJ1-5	.	TRBV4-3	TGCGCCAGCAGCCAAGATTTGAGTGGAGGAAGGCCCCAGCATTTT	CASSQDLSGGRPQHF
.	TRBJ2-1	TRBD1	TRBV7-2	TGTGCCAGCAGCCCTAGCCCGGGCGGCCCCGGGACAGGGTACAATGAGCAGTTCTTC	CASSPSPGGPGTGYNEQFF
few	TRBJ1-4	TRBD1	TRBV19	TGTGCCAGTAGTTACACTCAGGGACAGCGTAATGAAAAACTGTTTTTT	CASSYTQGQRNEKLFF